This T cell receptor (beta chain) was sequenced for a study of blood T cells in healthy people across ages. General study findings and limits: The study could not conclusively compare naive and antigen-experienced cells, given its unsorted PBMCs.

Alongside a J-beta primer mix, a sample-barcoded 5' primer served in a second PCR lasting about 7 to 11 cycles. TCRdb fed the 5' RACE reads into MiXCR, producing one record per CDR3 protein. Counted here are hundreds of thousands of distinct CDR3 sequences, approximately 55% occurring once; the ten biggest clones make up roughly 37%. The CDR3 is made up of 16 amino acids. The germline V gene encodes CDR1 SQVTM and CDR2 ANQGSEA. V was clipped by 0 bases and J by 1 base; unmatched bases: 5. A note on this clonotype: The target antigen is unknown.

This chain joins TRBV29-1 and TRBJ2-1; 8 positions match TRBD2. The sample comprised blood. This TCR came from an elderly man in good health. The CDR3 nucleotides are TGCAGCGTTGAAGACGGGGGGGCCCCATCCTACAATGAGCAGTTCTTC. It yields the protein CSVEDGGAPSYNEQFF.